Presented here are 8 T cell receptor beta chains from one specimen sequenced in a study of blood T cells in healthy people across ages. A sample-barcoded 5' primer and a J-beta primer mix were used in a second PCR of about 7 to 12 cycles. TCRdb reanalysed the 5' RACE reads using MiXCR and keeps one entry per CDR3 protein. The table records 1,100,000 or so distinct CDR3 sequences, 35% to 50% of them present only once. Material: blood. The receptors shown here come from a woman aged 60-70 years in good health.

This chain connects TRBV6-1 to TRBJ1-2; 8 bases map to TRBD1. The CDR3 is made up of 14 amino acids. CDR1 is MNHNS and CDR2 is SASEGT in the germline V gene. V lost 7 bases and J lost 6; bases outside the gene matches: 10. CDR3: CASKNRGWGHGYTF. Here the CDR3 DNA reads TGTGCCAGCAAGAACAGGGGGTGGGGCCATGGCTACACCTTC.

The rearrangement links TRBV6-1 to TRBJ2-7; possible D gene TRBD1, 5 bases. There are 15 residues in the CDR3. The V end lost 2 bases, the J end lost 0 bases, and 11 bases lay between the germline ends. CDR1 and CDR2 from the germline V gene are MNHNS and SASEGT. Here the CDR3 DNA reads TGTGCCAGCAGTGAAAGACAGTGTTTCTCCTACGAGCAGTACTTC. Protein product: CASSERQCFSYEQYF.

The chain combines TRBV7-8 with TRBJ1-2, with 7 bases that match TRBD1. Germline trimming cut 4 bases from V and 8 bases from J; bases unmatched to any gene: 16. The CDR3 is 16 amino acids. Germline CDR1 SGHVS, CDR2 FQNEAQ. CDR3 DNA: TGTGCCAGCAGCTCGGATCCCTACAGGGGATGGGGCGGCTACACCTTC. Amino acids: CASSSDPYRGWGGYTF. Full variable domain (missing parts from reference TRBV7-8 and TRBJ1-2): GAGVSQSPRYKVAKRGQDVALRCDPISGHVSLFWYQQALGQGPEFLTYFQNEAQLDKSGLPSDRFFAERPEGSVSTLKIQRTQQEDSAVYLCASSSDPYRGWGGYTFGSGTRLTVV.

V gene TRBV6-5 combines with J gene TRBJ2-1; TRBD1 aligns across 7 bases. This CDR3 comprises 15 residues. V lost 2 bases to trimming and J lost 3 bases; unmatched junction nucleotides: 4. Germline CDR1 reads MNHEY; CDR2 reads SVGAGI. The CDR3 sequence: CASSYVAGGYNEQFF. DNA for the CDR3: TGTGCCAGCAGTTACGTGGCAGGGGGCTACAATGAGCAGTTCTTC.

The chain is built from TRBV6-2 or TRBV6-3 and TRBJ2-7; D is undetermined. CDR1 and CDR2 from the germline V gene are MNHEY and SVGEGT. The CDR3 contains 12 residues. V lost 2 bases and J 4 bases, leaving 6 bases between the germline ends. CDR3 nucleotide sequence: TGTGCCAGCAGTTACCTCCTTTACGAGCAGTACTTC. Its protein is CASSYLLYEQYF.

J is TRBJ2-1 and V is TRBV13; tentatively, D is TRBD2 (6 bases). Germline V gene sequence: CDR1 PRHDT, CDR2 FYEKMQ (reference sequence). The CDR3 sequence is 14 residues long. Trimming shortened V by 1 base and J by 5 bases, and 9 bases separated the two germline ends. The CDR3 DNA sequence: TGTGCCAGCAGCTTAGTGACGGGGGACAATGAGCAGTTCTTC. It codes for CASSLVTGDNEQFF.

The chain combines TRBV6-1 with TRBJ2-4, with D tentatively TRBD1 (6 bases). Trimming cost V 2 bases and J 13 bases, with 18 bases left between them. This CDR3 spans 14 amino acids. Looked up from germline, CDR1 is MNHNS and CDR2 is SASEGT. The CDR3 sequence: CASSEHTGPLGQYF. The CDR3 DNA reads TGTGCCAGCAGTGAACACACAGGGCCCCTGGGGCAGTACTTC.

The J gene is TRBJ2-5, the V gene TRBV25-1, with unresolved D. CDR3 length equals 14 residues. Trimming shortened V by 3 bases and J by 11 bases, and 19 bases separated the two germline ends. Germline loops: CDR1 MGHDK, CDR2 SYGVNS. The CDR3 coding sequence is TGTGCCAGCAGTGAGTCCACCCGGGTGGATGAGCAGTACTTC. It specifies CASSESTRVDEQYF.